The rows below give T cell receptor beta chains drawn from one sample of a study of graft-versus-host responses after intestinal transplantation. The antigens of these receptors remain unknown. TCRdb's copy holds only in-frame clones and misses some; the assay was immunoSEQ multiplex PCR. The sample lists 90,000 to 150,000 clones, approximately 95% seen once, with about 0.11% in the top ten. The sequencing used unstimulated CD4+ T cells sorted from spleen or lymph node cells, collected before intestinal transplant. These receptors all come from a human donor who received an intestinal transplant. Each CDR3 is given with its conserved first and last residue. Each record gives: V gene, D gene, clone size, J gene, CDR3 protein, CDR3 DNA. A D gene is named only where the DNA matches it firmly. Where a row states a size, it is once, few, many or the class of an expanded clone; other rows omit it.

>TRBV5-1|-|-|TRBJ2-7
CASSLYDEQYF
TGCGCCAGCAGCTTGTACGACGAGCAGTACTTC
>TRBV11-3|TRBD2|-|TRBJ2-1
CASSLGWTSGGEQFF
TGTGCCAGCAGCTTAGGATGGACTAGCGGGGGGGAGCAGTTCTTC
>TRBV15|-|-|TRBJ1-2
CATSRKPDSPRGYTF
TGTGCCACCAGCAGAAAGCCGGACAGTCCGCGGGGCTACACCTTC
>TRBV6-6|-|-|TRBJ2-7
CASGGGGLYEQYF
TGTGCCAGCGGGGGAGGGGGGCTGTACGAGCAGTACTTC
>TRBV28|-|-|TRBJ2-7
CASSAGSGYEQYF
TGTGCCAGCAGTGCCGGGTCAGGCTACGAGCAGTACTTC
>TRBV4-2|-|-|TRBJ2-7
CASSQVDSPYEQYF
TGTGCCAGCAGCCAGGTGGACTCTCCCTACGAGCAGTACTTC
>TRBV11-2|TRBD2|-|TRBJ2-7
CASSSYTTSGSSYEQYF
TGTGCCAGCAGCTCCTACACGACTAGCGGGAGCTCCTACGAGCAGTACTTC
>TRBV19|-|-|TRBJ1-1
CASSIWPGDILNTEAFF
TGTGCCAGTAGTATTTGGCCAGGGGACATATTGAACACTGAAGCTTTCTTT
>TRBV6-6|-|-|TRBJ1-1
CASSYSGTENTEAFF
TGTGCCAGCAGTTACTCAGGGACGGAGAACACTGAAGCTTTCTTT
>TRBV6-5|-|-|TRBJ1-1
CASSFSTSPEAFF
TGTGCCAGCAGTTTCTCCACCTCCCCTGAAGCTTTCTTT
>TRBV2|TRBD2|-|TRBJ2-7
CASSEDNGGAYEQYF
TGTGCCAGCAGTGAAGATAACGGGGGGGCCTACGAGCAGTACTTC
>TRBV7-3|-|-|TRBJ2-7
CASSYTTGYEQYF
TGTGCCAGCAGCTACACTACGGGGTATGAGCAGTACTTC
>TRBV19|-|-|TRBJ2-3
CASTHAEGTADTQYF
TGTGCCAGTACCCACGCGGAGGGTACGGCAGATACGCAGTATTTT
>TRBV11-3|-|-|TRBJ1-2
CASSSLVGGGDTF
TGTGCCAGCAGCTCCCTGGTCGGGGGTGGGGACACCTTC
>TRBV5-6|-|once|TRBJ2-4
CASSRTTNIQYF
TGTGCCAGCAGCCGGACTACGAACATTCAGTACTTC
>TRBV27|-|-|TRBJ2-2
CASSLGNTGELFF
TGTGCCAGCAGTTTAGGGAACACCGGGGAGCTGTTTTTT
>TRBV5-1|-|-|TRBJ1-2
CASGIGTFYGYTF
TGCGCCTCAGGAATTGGGACATTCTATGGCTACACCTTC
>TRBV20-1|-|-|TRBJ1-1
CSARDLGEAFF
TGCAGTGCTAGAGATCTCGGGGAAGCTTTCTTT
>TRBV30|-|once|TRBJ2-6
CAWSTGLGANVLTF
TGTGCCTGGAGCACAGGGTTGGGGGCCAACGTCCTGACTTTC
>TRBV2|-|-|TRBJ2-3
CASSSTGYTDTQYF
TGTGCCAGCAGTTCGACAGGCTACACAGATACGCAGTATTTT
>TRBV30|-|-|TRBJ1-2
CAWNEGRTAADGYTF
TGTGCCTGGAATGAGGGACGGACGGCGGCAGATGGCTACACCTTC
>TRBV30|-|-|TRBJ2-3
CAWSGNKGDTQYF
TGTGCCTGGAGTGGAAATAAGGGGGATACGCAGTATTTT
>TRBV11-2|TRBD2|-|TRBJ2-3
CASSPWLASGGGDTQYF
TGTGCCAGCAGCCCGTGGTTGGCTAGCGGGGGGGGCGATACGCAGTATTTT
>TRBV12-5|TRBD2|-|TRBJ2-1
CASGLVLSGSSREQFF
TGTGCTAGTGGTTTGGTACTTAGCGGGTCGTCACGTGAGCAGTTCTTC
>TRBV7-6|TRBD1|-|TRBJ1-2
CASSADRVNGYTF
TGTGCCAGCAGCGCGGACAGGGTGAATGGCTACACCTTC
>TRBV10-3|TRBD1|-|TRBJ1-1
CAISEATGRAFF
TGTGCCATCAGTGAGGCGACAGGGAGGGCTTTCTTT
>TRBV2|-|-|TRBJ2-3
CASSVQSNTQYF
TGTGCCAGCAGTGTACAGAGCAATACGCAGTATTTT
>TRBV6-6|-|once|TRBJ2-1
CASGRGSYNEQFF
TGTGCCAGCGGGAGAGGCTCCTACAATGAGCAGTTCTTC
>TRBV5-6|TRBD1|once|TRBJ2-7
CASSLSTGVTYEQYF
TGTGCCAGCAGCTTGTCAACAGGGGTAACCTACGAGCAGTACTTC
>TRBV7-3|-|-|TRBJ2-3
CASSIKGSDTQYF
TGTGCCAGCAGCATTAAGGGGTCAGATACGCAGTATTTT
>TRBV6-1|-|-|TRBJ2-1
CASRAPAGTEQFF
TGTGCCAGCAGGGCACCTGCGGGGACTGAGCAGTTCTTC
>TRBV19|TRBD2|few|TRBJ2-7
CASSRTSGRYEQYF
TGTGCCAGTAGTAGGACTAGCGGAAGGTACGAGCAGTACTTC
>TRBV5-6|-|-|TRBJ2-2
CASSHFGTPGGELFF
TGTGCCAGCAGCCATTTTGGGACCCCCGGCGGGGAGCTGTTTTTT
>TRBV28|TRBD2|-|TRBJ2-7
CASSYIKAGGYHEQYF
TGTGCCAGCAGTTATATCAAAGCGGGAGGCTACCACGAGCAGTACTTC
>TRBV27|TRBD2|-|TRBJ2-1
CASSLWGTSGYNEQFF
TGTGCCAGCAGTTTATGGGGGACTAGCGGCTACAATGAGCAGTTCTTC
>TRBV7-7|TRBD2|-|TRBJ2-1
CASSLGLDSYNEQFF
TGTGCTAGCAGTCTTGGACTAGACTCCTACAATGAGCAGTTCTTC
>TRBV18|TRBD1|once|TRBJ2-5
CASSPRDRGRETQYF
TGTGCCAGCTCGCCCCGGGACAGGGGGCGAGAGACCCAGTACTTC
>TRBV11-2|-|once|TRBJ1-1
CASSLGTANTEAFF
TGTGCCAGCAGCTTAGGGACCGCGAACACTGAAGCTTTCTTT
>TRBV5-1|-|-|TRBJ2-1
CASSLAGKEQFF
TGCGCCAGCAGCTTGGCAGGGAAGGAGCAGTTCTTC
>TRBV6-1|TRBD1|once|TRBJ1-2
CASSEALFYRGDGYTF
TGTGCCAGCAGTGAAGCGCTTTTTTACAGGGGTGATGGCTACACCTTC
>TRBV5-1|-|-|TRBJ2-7
CASSLGQIYEQYF
TGCGCCAGCAGCTTGGGACAGATCTACGAGCAGTACTTC
>TRBV19|-|-|TRBJ2-6
CASSIGGAGANVLTF
TGTGCCAGTAGTATCGGCGGGGCCGGGGCCAACGTCCTGACTTTC
>TRBV11-2|-|-|TRBJ2-1
CASSLSRLYNEQFF
TGTGCCAGCAGCTTATCCCGACTTTACAATGAGCAGTTCTTC
>TRBV10-3|-|-|TRBJ1-1
CAIRPVRDTEAFF
TGTGCCATCAGACCCGTTCGGGACACTGAAGCTTTCTTT
>TRBV6-1|-|-|TRBJ2-3
CASLSVLRTDTQYF
TGTGCCAGCTTAAGCGTCCTAAGGACAGATACGCAGTATTTT
>TRBV9|TRBD1|once|TRBJ2-3
CASSDRQGITDTQYF
TGTGCCAGCAGCGATAGACAGGGGATAACAGATACGCAGTATTTT
>TRBV7-9|-|-|TRBJ2-1
CASSPSRAGTYNEQFF
TGTGCCAGCAGCCCGAGCCGGGCAGGAACCTACAATGAGCAGTTCTTC
>TRBV28|-|-|TRBJ2-3
CASSPSPRAQYF
TGTGCCAGCAGTCCCTCCCCCAGGGCGCAGTATTTT
>TRBV6-1|TRBD1|-|TRBJ1-2
CASSGRDRVNYGYTF
TGTGCCAGCAGTGGACGGGACAGGGTGAACTATGGCTACACCTTC
>TRBV2|TRBD2|-|TRBJ2-1
CASTPLGLAGRNEQFF
TGTGCCAGCACCCCGCTGGGACTAGCGGGAAGAAATGAGCAGTTCTTC
>TRBV18|TRBD2|-|TRBJ2-7
CASSPPLAGSDEQYF
TGTGCCAGCTCACCACCCCTAGCGGGAAGCGACGAGCAGTACTTC
>TRBV6-5|-|-|TRBJ2-5
CASSEWGRKTQYF
TGTGCCAGCAGTGAATGGGGGCGGAAGACCCAGTACTTC
>TRBV5-8|-|-|TRBJ1-2
CASRIREVANYGYTF
TGTGCCAGCCGAATCCGCGAGGTAGCCAACTATGGCTACACCTTC
>TRBV18|TRBD1|once|TRBJ1-2
CASSRDRDYGYTF
TGTGCCAGCTCACGGGACAGGGACTATGGCTACACCTTC